This is a list of T cell receptor beta chains from one sample in a study of blood T cell repertoires in COVID-19. Method: immunoSEQ multiplex PCR; TCRdb's copy keeps in-frame clones and lacks some. The data show some 140,000 clones, about four fifths seen once. Sequenced material: peripheral blood. These TCRs come from a woman aged 80 or over with acute or convalescent COVID-19. CDR3s include the opening cysteine and the closing phenylalanine or tryptophan. The order of the fields is V gene, J gene, D gene, clone size, CDR3 DNA, CDR3 protein. D genes are given only for firm matches. Size values are once, few and many counts, or a class for expanded clones, and some rows have none.

TRBV6-5	TRBJ2-7	TRBD1	-	TGTGCCAGCAGTTACCGGAACAGGGGGATTTACGAGCAGTACTTC	CASSYRNRGIYEQYF
TRBV5-1	TRBJ2-2	-	-	TGCGCCAGCAGCTTAGATGAGGGTTCGACCGGGGAGCTGTTTTTT	CASSLDEGSTGELFF
TRBV3-1/TRBV3-2	TRBJ2-7	-	-	TGTGCCAGCAGCCCCTTCAGGGGAGTTCTGCAGCAGTACTTC	CASSPFRGVLQQYF
TRBV13	TRBJ1-3	-	-	TGTGCCAGCAGCCTCCGGGATCTCTCTGGAAACACCATATATTTT	CASSLRDLSGNTIYF
TRBV7-2	TRBJ1-6	-	-	TGTGCCAGCAGCTTCGTCCCGAGTCGGGGTGCACCCCTCCACTTT	CASSFVPSRGAPLHF
TRBV6-2/TRBV6-3	TRBJ2-7	TRBD1	-	TGTGCCAGCAGTTACTCCGTTGGACAGGGGGGCGAGCAGTACTTC	CASSYSVGQGGEQYF
TRBV19	TRBJ1-1	-	-	TGTGCCAGTAGTATAGATCGGACACGTCCTGGAGCTTTCTTT	CASSIDRTRPGAFF
TRBV3-1/TRBV3-2	TRBJ2-7	TRBD2	once	TGTGCCAGCAGCCGGCGGGAGGGATCCTACGAGCAGTACTTC	CASSRREGSYEQYF
TRBV6-5	TRBJ1-1	-	-	TGTGCCAGCACCCCGGGGACTATGAACACTGAAGCTTTCTTT	CASTPGTMNTEAFF
TRBV4-3	TRBJ2-7	TRBD1	few	TGCGCCAGCAGCCAAGAGGTGGGACAGACCTACGAGCAGTACTTC	CASSQEVGQTYEQYF
TRBV7-2	TRBJ1-2	-	-	TGTGCCAGCAGCCCCCAGACAGACGACCTATTGTATGGCTACACCTTC	CASSPQTDDLLYGYTF
TRBV27	TRBJ2-3	TRBD2	-	TGTGCCAGCAGTTTAAGACTAGCGGGAGGAAATACGCAGTATTTT	CASSLRLAGGNTQYF
TRBV5-1	TRBJ1-4	TRBD1	few	TGCGCCAGCAGCTGGGGGACAGGAGCAAATGAAAAACTGTTTTTT	CASSWGTGANEKLFF
TRBV7-9	TRBJ2-3	-	-	TGTGCCGGGTCCGGAGTCGATACGCAGTATTTT	CAGSGVDTQYF
TRBV6-5	TRBJ1-4	-	-	TGTGCCAGCAACAGGTTGGCAACTAATGAAAAACTGTTTTTT	CASNRLATNEKLFF
TRBV10-3	TRBJ1-6	-	-	TGTGCCATCAGTGAGTCTCCCCGGAGCCAGTCACCCCTCCACTTT	CAISESPRSQSPLHF
TRBV29-1	TRBJ2-1	TRBD2	-	TGCAGCGTTAAAGCGGGGACTAGCGTCGCCAATGAGCAGTTCTTC	CSVKAGTSVANEQFF
TRBV30	TRBJ2-5	TRBD2	-	TGTGCCTGGGGCGGGAGTCTGAAGACCCAGTACTTC	CAWGGSLKTQYF
TRBV5-6	TRBJ2-1	TRBD2	-	TGTGCCAGCAGCCTGCCCGGGGGGGGCTACAATGAGCAGTTCTTC	CASSLPGGGYNEQFF
TRBV11-3	TRBJ2-7	TRBD1	-	TGTGCCAGCAGCGACCGTGGACAGGGTGGCGAGCAGTACTTC	CASSDRGQGGEQYF
TRBV6-6	TRBJ2-2	-	-	TGTGCCAGCAGTTACTCGGAGTCTTACACCGGGGAGCTGTTTTTT	CASSYSESYTGELFF
TRBV5-1	TRBJ2-2	TRBD2	-	TGCGCCAGCAGCCGGACTAGCGGGAGTGATACCGGGGAGCTGTTTTTT	CASSRTSGSDTGELFF
TRBV20-1	TRBJ2-1	TRBD2	-	TGCAGTGCTAGTAAGACTAGCGGGAACTACAATGAGCAGTTCTTC	CSASKTSGNYNEQFF
TRBV11-2	TRBJ1-2	TRBD1	-	TGTGCCAGCAGCTTACATTCCGGGACAGGGGGGCCTGGCTACACCTTC	CASSLHSGTGGPGYTF
TRBV30	TRBJ2-6	-	-	TGTGCCTGGCAGTACTCTGGGGCCAACGTCCTGACTTTC	CAWQYSGANVLTF
TRBV7-9	TRBJ2-1	TRBD1	-	TGTGCCAGCAGCCAGGGACAGGGGGCTGACAATGAGCAGTTCTTC	CASSQGQGADNEQFF
TRBV5-1	TRBJ1-6	-	-	TGCGCCAGCAGCTTGGTTCCCCAGGGTGTAGTTTCACCCCTCCACTTT	CASSLVPQGVVSPLHF